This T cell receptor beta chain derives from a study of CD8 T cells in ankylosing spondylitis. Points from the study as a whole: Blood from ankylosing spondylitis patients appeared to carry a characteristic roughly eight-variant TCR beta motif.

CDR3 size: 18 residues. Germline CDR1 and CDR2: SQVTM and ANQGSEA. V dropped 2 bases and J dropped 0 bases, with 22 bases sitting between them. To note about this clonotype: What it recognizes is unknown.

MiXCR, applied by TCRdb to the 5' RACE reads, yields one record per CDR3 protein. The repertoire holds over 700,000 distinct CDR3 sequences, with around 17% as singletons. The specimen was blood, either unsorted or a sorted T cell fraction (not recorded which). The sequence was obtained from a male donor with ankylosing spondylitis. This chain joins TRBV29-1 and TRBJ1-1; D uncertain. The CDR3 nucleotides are TGCAGCGTTGAACGCCTTACAAAGGACCTCGAACTGAACACTGAAGCTTTCTTT. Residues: CSVERLTKDLELNTEAFF.